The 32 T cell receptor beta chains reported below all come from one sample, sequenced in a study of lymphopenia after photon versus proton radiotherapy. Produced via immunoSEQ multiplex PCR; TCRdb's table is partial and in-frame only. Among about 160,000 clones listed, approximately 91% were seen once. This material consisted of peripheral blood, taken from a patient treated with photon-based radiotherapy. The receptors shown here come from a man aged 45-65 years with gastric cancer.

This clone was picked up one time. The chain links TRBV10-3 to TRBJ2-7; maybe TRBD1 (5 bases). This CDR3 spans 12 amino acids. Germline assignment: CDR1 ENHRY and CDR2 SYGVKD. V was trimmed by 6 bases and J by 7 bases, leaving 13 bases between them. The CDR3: CAISPGQGEQYF. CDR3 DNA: TGTGCCATCAGCCCAGGGCAGGGTGAGCAGTACTTC.

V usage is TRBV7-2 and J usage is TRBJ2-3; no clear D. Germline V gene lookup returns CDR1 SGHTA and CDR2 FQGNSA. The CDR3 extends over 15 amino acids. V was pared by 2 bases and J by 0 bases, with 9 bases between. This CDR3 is CASSLSATSTDTQYF. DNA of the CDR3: TGTGCCAGCAGCTTATCGGCAACTAGCACAGATACGCAGTATTTT.

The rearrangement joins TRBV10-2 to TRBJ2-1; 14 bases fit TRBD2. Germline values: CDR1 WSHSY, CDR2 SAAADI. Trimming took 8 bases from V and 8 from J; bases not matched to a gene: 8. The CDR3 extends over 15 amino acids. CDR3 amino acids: CASGPTSGRGHEQFF. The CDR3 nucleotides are TGCGCCAGCGGCCCGACTAGCGGGAGGGGTCATGAGCAGTTCTTC.

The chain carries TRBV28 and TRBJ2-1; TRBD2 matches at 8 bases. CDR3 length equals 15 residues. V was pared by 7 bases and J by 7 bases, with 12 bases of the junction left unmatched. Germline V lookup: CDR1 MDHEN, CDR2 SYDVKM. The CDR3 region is CASMGSGKSRNEQFF. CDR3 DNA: TGTGCCAGCATGGGTAGCGGGAAATCTCGAAATGAGCAGTTCTTC.

CDR3 in amino acids: CASSQEGGTQASYEQYF. The CDR3 DNA sequence: TGCGCCAGCAGCCAAGAAGGGGGTACCCAGGCCTCCTACGAGCAGTACTTC. The V call is TRBV4-1, the J call TRBJ2-7; D is perhaps TRBD1 (6 bases). The CDR3 has 17 amino acids. The germline V gene has CDR1 MGHRA and CDR2 YSYEKL. V lost 0 bases and J lost 0, with 15 bases in between.

The CDR3 sequence: CATGQGIVSSYNEQFF. CDR3 in DNA: TGTGCTACCGGACAGGGGATCGTAAGCTCCTACAATGAGCAGTTCTTC. The chain carries TRBV19 and TRBJ2-1; 9 bases line up with TRBD1. The CDR3 is made up of 16 amino acids. Germline CDR1 reads LNHDA; CDR2 reads SQIVND (reference sequence).

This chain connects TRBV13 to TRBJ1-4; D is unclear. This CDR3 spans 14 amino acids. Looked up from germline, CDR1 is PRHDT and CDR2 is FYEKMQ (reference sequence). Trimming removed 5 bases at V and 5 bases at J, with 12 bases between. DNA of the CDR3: TGTGCCAGCAGCGAGGGCAGGCGGAATGAAAAACTGTTTTTT. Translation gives CASSEGRRNEKLFF. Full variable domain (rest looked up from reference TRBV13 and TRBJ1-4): AAGVIQSPRHLIKEKRETATLKCYPIPRHDTVYWYQQGPGQDPQFLISFYEKMQSDKGSIPDRFSAQQFSDYHSELNMSSLELGDSALYFCASSEGRRNEKLFFGSGTQLSVL.

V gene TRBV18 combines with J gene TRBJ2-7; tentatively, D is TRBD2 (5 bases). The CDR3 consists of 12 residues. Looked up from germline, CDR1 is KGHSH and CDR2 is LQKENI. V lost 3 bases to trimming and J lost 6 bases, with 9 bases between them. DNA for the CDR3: TGTGCCAGCTCACCTGTTGCGGGCGAGCAGTACTTC. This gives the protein CASSPVAGEQYF.

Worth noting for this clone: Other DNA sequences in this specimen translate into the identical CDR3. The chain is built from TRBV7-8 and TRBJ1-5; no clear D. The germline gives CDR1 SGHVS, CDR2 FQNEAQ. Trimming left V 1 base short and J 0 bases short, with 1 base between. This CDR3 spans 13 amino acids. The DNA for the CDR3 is TGTGCCAGCAGCTTAGTTAGCAATCAGCCCCAGCATTTT. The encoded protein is CASSLVSNQPQHF.

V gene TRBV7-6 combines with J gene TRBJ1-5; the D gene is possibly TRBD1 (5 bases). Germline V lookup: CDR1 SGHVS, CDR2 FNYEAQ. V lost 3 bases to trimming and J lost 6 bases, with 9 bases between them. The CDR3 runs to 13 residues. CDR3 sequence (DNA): TGTGCCAGCAGCTTGGGGGTATTTCAGCCCCAGCATTTT. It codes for CASSLGVFQPQHF.

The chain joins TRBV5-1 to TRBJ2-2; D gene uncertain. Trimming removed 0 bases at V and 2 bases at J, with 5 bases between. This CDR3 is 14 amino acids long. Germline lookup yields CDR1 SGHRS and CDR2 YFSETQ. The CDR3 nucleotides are TGCGCCAGCAGCTTGGTGGAAAACACCGGGGAGCTGTTTTTT. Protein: CASSLVENTGELFF.

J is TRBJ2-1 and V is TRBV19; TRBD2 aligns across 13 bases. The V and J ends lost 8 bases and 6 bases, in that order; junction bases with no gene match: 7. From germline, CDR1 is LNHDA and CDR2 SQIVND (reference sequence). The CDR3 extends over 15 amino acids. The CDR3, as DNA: TGTGCCAGTGCCGGACTAGCGGGAGTCCCCAATGAGCAGTTCTTC. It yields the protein CASAGLAGVPNEQFF.

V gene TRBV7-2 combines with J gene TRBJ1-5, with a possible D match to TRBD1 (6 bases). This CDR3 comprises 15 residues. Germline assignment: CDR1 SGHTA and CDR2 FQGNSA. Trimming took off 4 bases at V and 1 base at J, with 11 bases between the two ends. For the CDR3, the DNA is TGTGCCAGCAGCTCACAAGGACAGAGCAATCAGCCCCAGCATTTT. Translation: CASSSQGQSNQPQHF.

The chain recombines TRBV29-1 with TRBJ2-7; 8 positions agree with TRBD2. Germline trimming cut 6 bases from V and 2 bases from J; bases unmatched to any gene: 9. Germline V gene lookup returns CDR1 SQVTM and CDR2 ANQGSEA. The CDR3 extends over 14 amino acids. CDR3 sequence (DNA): TGCAGCGTCAGACCCCGGGGGGGGGCCTACGAGCAGTACTTC. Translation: CSVRPRGGAYEQYF.

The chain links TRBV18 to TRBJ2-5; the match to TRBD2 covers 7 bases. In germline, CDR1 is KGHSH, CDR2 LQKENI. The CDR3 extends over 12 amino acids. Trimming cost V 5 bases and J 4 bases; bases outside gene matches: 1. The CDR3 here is CASSWEGETQYF. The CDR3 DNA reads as TGTGCCAGCTCATGGGAGGGAGAGACCCAGTACTTC.

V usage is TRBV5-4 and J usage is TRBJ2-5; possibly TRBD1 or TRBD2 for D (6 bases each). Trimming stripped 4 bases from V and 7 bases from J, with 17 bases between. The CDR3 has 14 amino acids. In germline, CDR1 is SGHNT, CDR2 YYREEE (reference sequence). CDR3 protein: CASSLEGVEGTQYF. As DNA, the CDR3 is TGTGCCAGCAGCCTGGAGGGGGTGGAGGGGACCCAGTACTTC.

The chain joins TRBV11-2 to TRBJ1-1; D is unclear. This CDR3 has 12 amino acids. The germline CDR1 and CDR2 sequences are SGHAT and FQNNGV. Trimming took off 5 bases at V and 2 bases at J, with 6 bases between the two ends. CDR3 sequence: CASSRFNTEAFF. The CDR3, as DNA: TGTGCCAGCAGCCGTTTCAACACTGAAGCTTTCTTT.

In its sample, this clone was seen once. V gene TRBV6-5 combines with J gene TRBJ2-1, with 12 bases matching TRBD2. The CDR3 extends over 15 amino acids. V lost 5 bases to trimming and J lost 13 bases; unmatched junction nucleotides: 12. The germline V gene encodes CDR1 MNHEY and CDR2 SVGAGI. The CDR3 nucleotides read TGTGCCAGCAGTGGTTCTAGCGGGAGGGCCTTATTTCAGTTCTTC. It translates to CASSGSSGRALFQFF.

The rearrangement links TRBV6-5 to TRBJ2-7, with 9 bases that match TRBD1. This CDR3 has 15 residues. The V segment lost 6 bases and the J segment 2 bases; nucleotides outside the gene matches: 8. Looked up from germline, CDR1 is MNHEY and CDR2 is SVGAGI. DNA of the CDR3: TGTGCCAGCAGGGGGCCCGGGACAGGGACCTACGAGCAGTACTTC. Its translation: CASRGPGTGTYEQYF.

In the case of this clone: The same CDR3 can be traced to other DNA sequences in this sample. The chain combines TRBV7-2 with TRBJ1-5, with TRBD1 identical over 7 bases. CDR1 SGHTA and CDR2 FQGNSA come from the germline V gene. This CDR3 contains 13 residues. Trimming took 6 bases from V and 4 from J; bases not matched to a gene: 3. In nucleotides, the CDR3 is TGTGCCAGCAGTCGACAGGGTAATCAGCCCCAGCATTTT. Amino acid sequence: CASSRQGNQPQHF.

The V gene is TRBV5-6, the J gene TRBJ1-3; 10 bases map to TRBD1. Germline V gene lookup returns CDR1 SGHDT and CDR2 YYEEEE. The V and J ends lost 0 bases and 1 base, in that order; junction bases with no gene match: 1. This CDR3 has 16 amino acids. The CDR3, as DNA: TGTGCCAGCAGCTTGGGGGGACAGGGGTCTGGAAACACCATATATTTT. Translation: CASSLGGQGSGNTIYF. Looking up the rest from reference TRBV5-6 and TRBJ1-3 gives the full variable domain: DAGVTQSPTHLIKTRGQQVTLRCSPKSGHDTVSWYQQALGQGPQFIFQYYEEEERQRGNFPDRFSGHQFPNYSSELNVNALLLGDSALYLCASSLGGQGSGNTIYFGEGSWLTVV.

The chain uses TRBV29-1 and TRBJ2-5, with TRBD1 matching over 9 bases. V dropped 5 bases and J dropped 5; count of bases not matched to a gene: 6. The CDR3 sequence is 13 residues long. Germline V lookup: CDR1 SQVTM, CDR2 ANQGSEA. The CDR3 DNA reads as TGCAGCGTTCAACAGGGGGCGGGCGAGACCCAGTACTTC. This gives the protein CSVQQGAGETQYF. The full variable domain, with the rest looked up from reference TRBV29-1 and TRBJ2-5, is SAVISQKPSRDICQRGTSLTIQCQVDSQVTMMFWYRQQPGQSLTLIATANQGSEATYESGFVIDKFPISRPNLTFSTLTVSNMSPEDSSIYLCSVQQGAGETQYFGPGTRLLVL.

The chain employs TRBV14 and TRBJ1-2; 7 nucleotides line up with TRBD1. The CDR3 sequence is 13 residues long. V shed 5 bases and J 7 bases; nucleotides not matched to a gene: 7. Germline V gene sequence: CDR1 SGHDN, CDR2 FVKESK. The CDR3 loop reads CASSVDRVTGYTF. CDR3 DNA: TGTGCCAGCAGCGTCGACAGGGTAACTGGCTACACCTTC.

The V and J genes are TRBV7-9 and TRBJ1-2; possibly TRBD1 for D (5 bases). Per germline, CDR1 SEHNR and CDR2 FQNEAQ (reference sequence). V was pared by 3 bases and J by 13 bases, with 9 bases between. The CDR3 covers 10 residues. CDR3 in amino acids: CASSLGEGTF. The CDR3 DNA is TGTGCCAGCAGCTTGGGGGAGGGCACCTTC. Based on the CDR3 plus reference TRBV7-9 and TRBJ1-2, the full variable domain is DTGVSQNPRHKITKRGQNVTFRCDPISEHNRLYWYRQTLGQGPEFLTYFQNEAQLEKSRLLSDRFSAERPKGSFSTLEIQRTEQGDSAMYLCASSLGEGTFGSGTRLTVV.

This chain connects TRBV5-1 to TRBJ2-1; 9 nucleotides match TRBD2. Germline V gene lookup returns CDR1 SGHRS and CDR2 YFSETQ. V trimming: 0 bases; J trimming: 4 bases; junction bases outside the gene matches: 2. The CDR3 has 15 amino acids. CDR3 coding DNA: TGCGCCAGCAGCTTGGTTCTAGCGGGATACAATGAGCAGTTCTTC. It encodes CASSLVLAGYNEQFF.

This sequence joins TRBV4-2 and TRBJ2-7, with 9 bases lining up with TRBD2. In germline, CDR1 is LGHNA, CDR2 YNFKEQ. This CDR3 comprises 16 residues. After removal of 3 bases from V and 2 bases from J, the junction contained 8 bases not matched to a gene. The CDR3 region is CASSQGSGRPPYEQYF. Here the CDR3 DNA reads TGTGCCAGCAGCCAGGGGAGCGGGAGGCCTCCCTACGAGCAGTACTTC.

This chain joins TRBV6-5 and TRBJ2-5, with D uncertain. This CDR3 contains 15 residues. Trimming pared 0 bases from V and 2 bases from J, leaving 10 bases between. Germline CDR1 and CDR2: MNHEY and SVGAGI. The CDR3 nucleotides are TGTGCCAGCAGTTACTCGAGTAGCAGACAAGAGACCCAGTACTTC. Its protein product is CASSYSSSRQETQYF.

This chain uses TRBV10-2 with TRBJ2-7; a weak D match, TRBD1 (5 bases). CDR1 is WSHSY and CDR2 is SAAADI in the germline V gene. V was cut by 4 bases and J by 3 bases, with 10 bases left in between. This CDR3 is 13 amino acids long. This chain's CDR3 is CASSVGGHYEQYF. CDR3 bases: TGCGCCAGCAGTGTGGGCGGACACTACGAGCAGTACTTC.

The CDR3 region has the DNA TGTGCCAGCAGCCCCAACAGGGTCTACGAGCAGTACTTC. It is translated as CASSPNRVYEQYF. The chain links TRBV13 to TRBJ2-7, with D possibly matching TRBD1 (6 bases). There are 13 residues in the CDR3. Germline V gene sequence: CDR1 PRHDT, CDR2 FYEKMQ (reference sequence). The germline V and J ends were trimmed by 5 bases and 3 bases, with 11 bases remaining between them. The entire variable domain, with the rest obtained from reference TRBV13 and TRBJ2-7, is as follows: AAGVIQSPRHLIKEKRETATLKCYPIPRHDTVYWYQQGPGQDPQFLISFYEKMQSDKGSIPDRFSAQQFSDYHSELNMSSLELGDSALYFCASSPNRVYEQYFGPGTRLTVT.

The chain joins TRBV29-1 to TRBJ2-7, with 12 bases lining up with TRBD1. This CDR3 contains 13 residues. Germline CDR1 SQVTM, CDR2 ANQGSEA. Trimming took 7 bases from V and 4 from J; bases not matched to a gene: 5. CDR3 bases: TGCAGCGCTAAGGGACAGGGGGCGTACGAGCAGTACTTC. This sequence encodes CSAKGQGAYEQYF.

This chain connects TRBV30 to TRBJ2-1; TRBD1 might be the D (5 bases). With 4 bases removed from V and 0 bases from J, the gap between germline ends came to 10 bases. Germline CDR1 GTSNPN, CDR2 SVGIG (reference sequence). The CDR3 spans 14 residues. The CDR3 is CAWNTGSSYNEQFF. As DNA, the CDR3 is TGTGCCTGGAACACAGGAAGCTCCTACAATGAGCAGTTCTTC.

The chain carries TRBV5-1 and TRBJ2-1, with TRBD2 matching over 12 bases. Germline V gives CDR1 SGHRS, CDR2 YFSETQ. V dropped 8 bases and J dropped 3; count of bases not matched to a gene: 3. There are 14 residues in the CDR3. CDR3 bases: TGCGCCAGTCAGACTAGCGGGAGCTACAATGAGCAGTTCTTC. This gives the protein CASQTSGSYNEQFF.